Following are 4 T cell receptor beta chains from one sample sequenced in a study of TIL therapy for anti-PD-1-resistant metastatic lung cancer. The libraries were made with immunoSEQ v3. TCRdb's copy holds only in-frame clones and misses some; the assay was immunoSEQ multiplex PCR. The table has about 36,000 clones, roughly 80% seen once. Time point noted: pre-treatment sample, taken before nivolumab and TIL therapy. The sequenced sample was blood, obtained at baseline. The receptors shown here come from a person aged 25 to 85 with non-small cell lung cancer.

This sequence joins TRBV9 and TRBJ1-2; D not resolved. The CDR3 contains 11 residues. The germline V gene encodes CDR1 SGDLS and CDR2 YYNGEE. The V end lost 1 base, the J end lost 9 bases, and 7 bases lay between the germline ends. In DNA form, the CDR3 reads TGTGCCAGCAGCGTACTCCAGAGCTACACCTTC. Translating gives CASSVLQSYTF.

The chain couples TRBV27 to TRBJ2-5; 8 nucleotides align to TRBD2. Germline loops: CDR1 MNHEY, CDR2 SMNVEV (reference sequence). The J segment lost 1 base and the V segment lost 5 bases, leaving 3 bases of the junction unmatched. The CDR3 contains 14 residues. In DNA, the CDR3 is TGTGCCAGCAGTCCCGGACTAGCCCAAGAGACCCAGTACTTC. Protein product: CASSPGLAQETQYF.

J is TRBJ2-3 and V is TRBV4-3, with D unresolved. This CDR3 comprises 14 residues. V lost 0 bases and J 6 bases, leaving 10 bases between the germline ends. Germline lookup yields CDR1 LGHNA and CDR2 YSLEER. CDR3 bases: TGCGCCAGCAGCCAAGAAGTGGCTGGCGATACGCAGTATTTT. Translated: CASSQEVAGDTQYF.

This chain connects TRBV2 to TRBJ2-2; D not resolved. There are 11 residues in the CDR3. The germline V and J ends were trimmed by 11 bases and 4 bases, with 8 bases remaining between them. The germline gives CDR1 SNHLY, CDR2 FYNNEI. The CDR3 protein is CAGKTTGELFF. Here the CDR3 DNA reads TGTGCCGGAAAAACCACCGGGGAGCTGTTTTTT.